What follows are 9 T cell receptor beta chains derived from one specimen sequenced in a study of CD8+CD57+ T cells in acquired aplastic anemia. The sequenced patients had an expansion of CD8+CD57+ cells seen by flow cytometry. Genomic DNA templated the TCR beta VDJ and CDR3 profiling. TCRdb used MiXCR to reprocess the reads, holding one entry per CDR3 protein. The sample shows approximately 130,000 distinct CDR3 sequences, under 60% of them seen only once. The sample consisted of sorted CD4+, CD8+, or CD8+CD57+ T cells (not recorded which) from PBMCs. The receptors were gathered from a human donor with aplastic anemia.

CDR3 protein: CSVEAPITEAFF. CDR3 DNA: TGCAGCGTTGAAGCTCCAATCACTGAAGCTTTCTTT. This rearrangement joins TRBV29-1 to TRBJ1-1; D not certain. CDR1 is SQVTM and CDR2 is ANQGSEA in the germline V gene. V lost 1 base, J lost 4 bases, and 7 bases lay in between. The CDR3 is 12 residues long.

This clonotype was recorded many times. The rearrangement links TRBV19 to TRBJ1-2; no clear D. The CDR3 totals 13 residues. The germline CDR1 and CDR2 sequences are LNHDA and SQIVND (reference sequence). V dropped 5 bases and J dropped 2 bases, with 9 bases sitting between them. CDR3 DNA sequence: TGTGCCAGTAGTGATTATAGGAACTATGGCTACACCTTC. It translates to CASSDYRNYGYTF.

At least ten counts were recorded for this clonotype. J is TRBJ1-1 and V is TRBV12-3 or TRBV12-4; no definite D call. The CDR3 covers 13 residues. The V end was cut by 7 bases, the J end by 4 bases, with 13 bases between. The CDR3 region has the DNA TGTGCCAGCACCCCGGTCCTGGTCACTGAAGCTTTCTTT. Translated, it gives CASTPVLVTEAFF.

This clonotype was seen ten or more times. The chain recombines TRBV4-3 with TRBJ2-5, with D hard to call. Germline V gene lookup returns CDR1 LGHNA and CDR2 YSLEER. CDR3 length: 14 residues. V was clipped by 3 bases and J by 4 bases, with 12 bases between them. CDR3 coding DNA: TGCGCCAGCAGCCATGGTGGTGCTCCAGAGACCCAGTACTTC. Protein product: CASSHGGAPETQYF.

This clonotype was seen more than once but under ten times. V is TRBV15 and J is TRBJ2-3; 7 positions agree with TRBD1. In germline, CDR1 is LNHNV, CDR2 YYDKDF (reference sequence). Losses at the gene ends were 5 bases for V and 2 bases for J; bases not matched to a gene: 10. The CDR3 is 16 amino acids. The CDR3 loop is CATSGHRGALTDTQYF. In DNA form, the CDR3 reads TGTGCCACCAGCGGGCACAGGGGTGCCCTCACAGATACGCAGTATTTT. The whole variable domain, remainder taken from reference TRBV15 and TRBJ2-3, is DAMVIQNPRYQVTQFGKPVTLSCSQTLNHNVMYWYQQKSSQAPKLLFHYYDKDFNNEADTPDNFQSRRPNTSFCFLDIRSPGLGDTAMYLCATSGHRGALTDTQYFGPGTRLTVL.

V and J are TRBV29-1 and TRBJ1-1; perhaps TRBD1 as D (5 bases). V was trimmed by 3 bases and J by 1 base, leaving 9 bases between them. The CDR3 covers 13 residues. Germline values: CDR1 SQVTM, CDR2 ANQGSEA. The CDR3 DNA reads as TGCAGCGTTGACGATACAGGGAACACTGAAGCTTTCTTT. This sequence encodes CSVDDTGNTEAFF.

V gene TRBV24-1 combines with J gene TRBJ2-7; no reliable D call. Germline CDR1 is KGHDR and CDR2 is SFDVKD. CDR3 length equals 14 residues. Trimming took off 8 bases at V and 4 bases at J, with 17 bases between the two ends. The CDR3 sequence: CATMVVHPGYEQYF. In nucleotides, the CDR3 is TGTGCCACCATGGTAGTTCATCCGGGTTACGAGCAGTACTTC.

V and J are TRBV7-8 and TRBJ1-6, with D unclear. The CDR3 covers 16 residues. Per germline, CDR1 SGHVS and CDR2 FQNEAQ. Trimming shortened V by 1 base and J by 2 bases, and 9 bases separated the two germline ends. CDR3 sequence reads: CASSLGSQTYNSPLHF. The CDR3 nucleotides read TGTGCCAGCAGCTTAGGTAGCCAAACCTATAATTCACCCCTCCACTTT.

This clonotype was detected many times. The chain links TRBV9 to TRBJ2-3, with D possibly TRBD1 on 7 matching bases. There are 17 residues in the CDR3. Looked up from germline, CDR1 is SGDLS and CDR2 is YYNGEE. V was cut by 0 bases and J by 2 bases, with 16 bases left in between. The CDR3 protein is CASSVEGRGTHTDTQYF. The CDR3 region has the DNA TGTGCCAGCAGCGTAGAGGGCAGGGGGACTCACACAGATACGCAGTATTTT.